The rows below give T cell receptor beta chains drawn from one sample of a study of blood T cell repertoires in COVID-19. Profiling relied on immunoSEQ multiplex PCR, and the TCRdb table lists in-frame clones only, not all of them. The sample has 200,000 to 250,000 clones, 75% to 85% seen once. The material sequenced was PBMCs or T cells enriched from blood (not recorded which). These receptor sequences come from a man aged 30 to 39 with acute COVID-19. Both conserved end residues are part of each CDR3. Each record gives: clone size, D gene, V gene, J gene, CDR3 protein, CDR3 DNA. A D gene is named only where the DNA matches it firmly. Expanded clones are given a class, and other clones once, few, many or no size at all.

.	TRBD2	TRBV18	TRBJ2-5	CASSLGDERGGETQYF	TGTGCCAGCTCACTCGGGGACGAGCGGGGGGGAGAGACCCAGTACTTC
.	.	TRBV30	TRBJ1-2	CAWSVQRDVMDGYTF	TGTGCCTGGAGTGTACAGAGGGATGTGATGGATGGCTACACCTTC
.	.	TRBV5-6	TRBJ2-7	CASSYGPTGIYEQYF	TGTGCCAGCAGCTATGGCCCCACAGGCATCTACGAGCAGTACTTC
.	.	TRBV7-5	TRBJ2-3	CLLAGGPDTDTQYF	TGTTTACTAGCGGGGGGGCCCGACACAGATACGCAGTATTTT
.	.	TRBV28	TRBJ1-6	CATGGFSYNSPLHF	TGTGCCACCGGGGGATTCTCCTATAATTCACCCCTCCACTTT
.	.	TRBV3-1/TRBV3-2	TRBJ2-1	CASSPGGYNNEQFF	TGTGCCAGCAGCCCGGGGGGCTATAACAATGAGCAGTTCTTC
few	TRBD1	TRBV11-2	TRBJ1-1	CASSLERAGGAFF	TGTGCCAGCAGCTTAGAAAGGGCAGGGGGAGCTTTCTTT
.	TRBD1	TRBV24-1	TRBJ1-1	CATSDRTGGNTEAFF	TGTGCCACCAGTGACCGGACAGGGGGGAACACTGAAGCTTTCTTT
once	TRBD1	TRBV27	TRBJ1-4	CASSPGQGWGTTNEKLFF	TGTGCCAGCAGTCCAGGACAGGGTTGGGGTACAACTAATGAAAAACTGTTTTTT
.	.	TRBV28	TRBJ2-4	CASSLPGTGTRDIQYF	TGTGCCAGCAGTTTACCCGGGACAGGGACTAGGGACATTCAGTACTTC
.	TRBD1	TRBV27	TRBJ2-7	CASSGTGYEQYF	TGTGCCAGCAGTGGGACAGGGTACGAGCAGTACTTC
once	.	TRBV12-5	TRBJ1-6	CASRGTPNSPLHF	TGTGCTAGTCGCGGGACGCCGAATTCACCCCTCCACTTT
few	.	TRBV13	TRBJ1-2	CASSDPGHYGYTF	TGTGCCAGCAGCGATCCAGGACATTATGGCTACACCTTC
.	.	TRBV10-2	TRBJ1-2	CASSESGAGYGYTF	TGCGCCAGCAGTGAGTCGGGGGCCGGCTATGGCTACACCTTC
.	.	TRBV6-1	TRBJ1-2	CASSEAGGPGYGYTF	TGTGCCAGCAGTGAAGCAGGAGGGCCGGGCTATGGCTACACCTTC
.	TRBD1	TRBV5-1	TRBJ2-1	CASSLDGQGVGDEQFF	TGCGCCAGCAGCTTGGATGGACAGGGGGTTGGCGATGAGCAGTTCTTC
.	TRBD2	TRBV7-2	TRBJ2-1	CASSSVSGGPQFF	TGTGCCAGCAGCTCCGTCTCGGGGGGTCCCCAGTTCTTC
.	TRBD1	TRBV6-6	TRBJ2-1	CASDRGSSYNEQFF	TGTGCCAGTGACAGGGGTAGCTCCTACAATGAGCAGTTCTTC
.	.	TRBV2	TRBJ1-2	CASSVGLRGYGYTF	TGTGCCAGCAGTGTGGGCCTTAGGGGCTATGGCTACACCTTC
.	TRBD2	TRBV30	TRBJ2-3	CAWSPKVAGVTDTQYF	TGTGCCTGGAGTCCGAAAGTAGCGGGGGTCACAGATACGCAGTATTTT
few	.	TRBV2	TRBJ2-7	CASEGAGSSRYF	TGTGCCAGCGAAGGGGCGGGGAGCTCTCGGTACTTC
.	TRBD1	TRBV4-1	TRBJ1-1	CASSQVQGTTEAFF	TGCGCCAGCAGCCAGGTACAGGGGACCACTGAAGCTTTCTTT
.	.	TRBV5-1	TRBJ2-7	CASSLDSRGAVGEQYF	TGCGCCAGCAGCTTGGATTCCCGGGGGGCGGTCGGCGAGCAGTACTTC
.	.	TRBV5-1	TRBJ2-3	CASSLQGFSTDTQYF	TGCGCCAGCAGCTTGCAGGGGTTTAGCACAGATACGCAGTATTTT